These T cell receptor beta chains were read from a single sample in a study of T cells in Graves' hyperthyroidism and ophthalmopathy. Each CDR3 protein gets one entry after TCRdb re-called the multiplex PCR reads with MiXCR. The profile shows around 300,000 distinct CDR3 sequences, roughly 13% of them singletons. Sequencing was done on a sample of blood. Receptors originate from a woman aged 40 to 55 with Graves' hyperthyroidism. Both conserved end residues are part of each CDR3. The order of the fields is J gene, V gene, CDR3 protein.

J: TRBJ1-2; V: TRBV7-9; CDR3: CASSSPRDAGGYTF
J: TRBJ2-1; V: TRBV6-1; CDR3: CASSGYVYNEQFF
J: TRBJ2-3; V: TRBV29-1; CDR3: CSVELARGATDTQYF
J: TRBJ2-1; V: TRBV18; CDR3: CASSPSTSGTQFF
J: TRBJ2-2; V: TRBV2; CDR3: CASSEQGGLTGELFF
J: TRBJ2-1; V: TRBV29-1; CDR3: CSVEGGTYNEQFF
J: TRBJ1-2; V: TRBV6-6; CDR3: CASSYALGSPRSNYGYTF
J: TRBJ2-7; V: TRBV19; CDR3: CASSQGTGGFNEQYF
J: TRBJ1-2; V: TRBV5-6; CDR3: CASTRWDKMWNGYTF
J: TRBJ2-7; V: TRBV6-5; CDR3: CASSHPADEQYF
J: TRBJ1-2; V: TRBV28; CDR3: CASRTGAYGYTF
J: TRBJ1-1; V: TRBV9; CDR3: CASSGKGTEAFF
J: TRBJ1-1; V: TRBV18; CDR3: CASSSPGGSSTEAFF
J: TRBJ2-1; V: TRBV20-1; CDR3: CSGTGTSSYNEQFF
J: TRBJ2-1; V: TRBV19; CDR3: CASSSVGGVDEQFF
J: TRBJ1-2; V: TRBV5-4; CDR3: CASSLTNANYGYTF
J: TRBJ1-6; V: TRBV28; CDR3: CASSLSRRSGYSPLHF
J: TRBJ2-7; V: TRBV20-1; CDR3: CSARDPDRGLYEQYF
J: TRBJ2-1; V: TRBV19; CDR3: CASSIEGRVAYNEQFF
J: TRBJ1-6; V: TRBV7-2; CDR3: CASSSGTVNSPLHF
J: TRBJ2-3; V: TRBV20-1; CDR3: CSALTTSGVTDTQYF
J: TRBJ1-2; V: TRBV6-1; CDR3: CASMFLGGRDYGYTF
J: TRBJ2-2; V: TRBV5-1; CDR3: CASSLDLEGQGTNTGELFF
J: TRBJ2-7; V: TRBV5-1; CDR3: CASSLDRGHNEQYF
J: TRBJ1-6; V: TRBV20-1; CDR3: CSASSGTSESPLHF
J: TRBJ2-3; V: TRBV20-1; CDR3: CSAGRLAGVADTQYF
J: TRBJ2-7; V: TRBV6-1; CDR3: CASKRLAGAYEQYF
J: TRBJ1-2; V: TRBV7-2; CDR3: CASSHNRGYGYTF
J: TRBJ1-5; V: TRBV6-1; CDR3: CASSYDPGTQPQHF
J: TRBJ1-3; V: TRBV20-1; CDR3: CSGQGISGNTIYF
J: TRBJ2-3; V: TRBV28; CDR3: CASSLLGGNTDTQYF
J: TRBJ2-6; V: TRBV28; CDR3: CASRRGTGANVLTF
J: TRBJ2-5; V: TRBV7-9; CDR3: CASSSYGGSGSGETQYF
J: TRBJ2-5; V: TRBV29-1; CDR3: CSVVTVTRIIGTQYF
J: TRBJ1-6; V: TRBV30; CDR3: CAWSGGGNSPLHF
J: TRBJ2-7; V: TRBV19; CDR3: CASSRTGTGSYEQYF
J: TRBJ2-1; V: TRBV11-1; CDR3: CASRPAAFGNEQFF
J: TRBJ1-5; V: TRBV27; CDR3: CASSLRNSGVPNQPQHF
J: TRBJ2-7; V: TRBV19; CDR3: CASSIRGQGIDEQYF
J: TRBJ1-1; V: TRBV20-1; CDR3: CSATGTGNTEAFF
J: TRBJ1-5; V: TRBV19; CDR3: CASSIYGQISNQPQHF
J: TRBJ1-2; V: TRBV12-3/TRBV12-4; CDR3: CASSWDRGYGYTF
J: TRBJ2-4; V: TRBV6-2/TRBV6-3; CDR3: CASKRVQYF
J: TRBJ2-2; V: TRBV5-5; CDR3: CASSFGHQTGELFF
J: TRBJ1-2; V: TRBV3-1; CDR3: CASSHGTGHYGYTF
J: TRBJ2-7; V: TRBV20-1; CDR3: CSGTSTYEQYF
J: TRBJ2-7; V: TRBV7-2; CDR3: CASSSMDRVEQYF
J: TRBJ1-1; V: TRBV11-1; CDR3: CASSQNTEAFF
J: TRBJ1-6; V: TRBV19; CDR3: CASSIALRNSPLHF
J: TRBJ2-7; V: TRBV15; CDR3: CATSRLNAEGLGEQYF
J: TRBJ2-7; V: TRBV10-3; CDR3: CAINRGGLDEQYF
J: TRBJ1-2; V: TRBV7-9; CDR3: CASTGQGTLPNYGYTF
J: TRBJ2-1; V: TRBV29-1; CDR3: CSVETSGSGGGEQFF
J: TRBJ2-1; V: TRBV24-1; CDR3: CATSDPAGGSSPEQFF
J: TRBJ1-3; V: TRBV2; CDR3: CASSPGQADGNTIYF
J: TRBJ2-4; V: TRBV28; CDR3: CASRPPSGRHIQYF